Given below is one T cell receptor beta chain in context. The target antigen is unknown. Germline V CDR1 and CDR2: LGHNA, YNFKEQ. CDR3 length: 17 residues. After removal of 1 base from V and 2 bases from J, the junction contained 6 bases not matched to a gene. The sample comes from a study of CD8 T cells in Susac syndrome. Notes on the study in general: Regarding the TCR sequencing and HLA analysis, the study admitted that a relatively small number of individuals were involved.

cDNA came from approximately 0.5 to 1 ug RNA primed by random hexamers. TCRdb reanalysed the immunoSEQ multiplex PCR reads using MiXCR and keeps one entry per CDR3 protein. Counted here are about 130,000 distinct CDR3 sequences, about 95% occurring once; the ten biggest clones make up around 0.13%. This sequence joins TRBV4-2 and TRBJ2-5, with TRBD2 matching over 11 bases. Sequencing was performed on CD4+ T cells from PBMCs. The sequence was obtained from a human donor with multiple sclerosis. CDR3 region: CASSQGGSGGGQETQYF. CDR3 in DNA: TGTGCCAGCAGCCAAGGTGGTAGCGGGGGGGGGCAAGAGACCCAGTACTTC.